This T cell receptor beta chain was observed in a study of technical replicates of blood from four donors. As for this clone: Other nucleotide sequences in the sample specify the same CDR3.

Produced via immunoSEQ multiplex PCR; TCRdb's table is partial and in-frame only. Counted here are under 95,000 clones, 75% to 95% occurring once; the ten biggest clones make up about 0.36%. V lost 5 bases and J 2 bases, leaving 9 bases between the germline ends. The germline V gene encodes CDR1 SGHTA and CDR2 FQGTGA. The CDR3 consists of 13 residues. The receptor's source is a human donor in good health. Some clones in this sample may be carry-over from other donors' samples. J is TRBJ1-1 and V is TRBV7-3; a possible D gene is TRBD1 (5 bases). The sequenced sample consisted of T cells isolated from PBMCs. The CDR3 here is CASSIDSNTEAFF. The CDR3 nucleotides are TGTGCCAGCAGCATTGACAGTAACACTGAAGCTTTCTTT.